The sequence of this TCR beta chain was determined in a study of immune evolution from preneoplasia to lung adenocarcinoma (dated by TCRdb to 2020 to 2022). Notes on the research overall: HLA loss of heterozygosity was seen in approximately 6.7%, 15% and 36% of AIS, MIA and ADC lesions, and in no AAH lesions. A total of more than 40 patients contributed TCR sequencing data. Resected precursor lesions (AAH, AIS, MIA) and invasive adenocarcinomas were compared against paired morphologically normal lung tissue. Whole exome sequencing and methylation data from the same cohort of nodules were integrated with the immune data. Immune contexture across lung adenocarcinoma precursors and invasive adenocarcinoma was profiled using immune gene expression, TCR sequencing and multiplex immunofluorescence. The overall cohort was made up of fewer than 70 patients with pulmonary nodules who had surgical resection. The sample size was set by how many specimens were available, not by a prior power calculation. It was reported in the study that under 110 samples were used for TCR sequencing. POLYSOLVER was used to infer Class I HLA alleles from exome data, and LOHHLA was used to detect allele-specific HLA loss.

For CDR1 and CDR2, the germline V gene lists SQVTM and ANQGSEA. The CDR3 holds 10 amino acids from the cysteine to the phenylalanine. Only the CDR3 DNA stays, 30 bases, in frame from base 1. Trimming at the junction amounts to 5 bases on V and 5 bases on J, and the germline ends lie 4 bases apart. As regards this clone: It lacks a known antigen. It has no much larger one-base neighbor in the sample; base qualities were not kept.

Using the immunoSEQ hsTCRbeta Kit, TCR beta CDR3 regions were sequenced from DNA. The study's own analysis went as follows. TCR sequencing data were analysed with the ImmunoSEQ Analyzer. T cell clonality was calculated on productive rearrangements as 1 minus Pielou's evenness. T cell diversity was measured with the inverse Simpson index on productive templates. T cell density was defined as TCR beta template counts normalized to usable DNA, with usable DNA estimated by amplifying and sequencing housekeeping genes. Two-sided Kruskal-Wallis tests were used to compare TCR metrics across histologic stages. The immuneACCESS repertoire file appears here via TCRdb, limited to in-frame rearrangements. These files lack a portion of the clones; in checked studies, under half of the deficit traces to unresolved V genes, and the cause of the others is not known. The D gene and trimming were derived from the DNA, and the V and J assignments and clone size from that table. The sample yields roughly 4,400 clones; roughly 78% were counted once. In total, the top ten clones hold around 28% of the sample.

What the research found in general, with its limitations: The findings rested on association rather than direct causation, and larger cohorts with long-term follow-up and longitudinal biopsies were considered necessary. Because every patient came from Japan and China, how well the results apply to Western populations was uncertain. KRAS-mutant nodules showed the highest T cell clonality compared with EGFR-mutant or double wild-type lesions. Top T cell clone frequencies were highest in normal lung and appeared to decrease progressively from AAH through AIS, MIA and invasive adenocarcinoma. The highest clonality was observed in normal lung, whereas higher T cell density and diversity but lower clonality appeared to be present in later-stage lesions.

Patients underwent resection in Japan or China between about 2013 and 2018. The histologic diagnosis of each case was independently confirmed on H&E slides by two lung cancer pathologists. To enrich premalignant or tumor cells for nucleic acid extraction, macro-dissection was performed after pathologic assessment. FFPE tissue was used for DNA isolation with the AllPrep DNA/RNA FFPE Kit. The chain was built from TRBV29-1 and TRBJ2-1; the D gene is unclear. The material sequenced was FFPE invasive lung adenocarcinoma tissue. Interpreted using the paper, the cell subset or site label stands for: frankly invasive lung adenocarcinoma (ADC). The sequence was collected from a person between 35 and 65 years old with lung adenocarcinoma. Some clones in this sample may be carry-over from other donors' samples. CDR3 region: CSVWDNEQFF. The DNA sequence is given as TGCAGCGTTTGGGACAATGAGCAGTTCTTC.